This T cell receptor (beta chain) was observed in a study of blood T cell repertoires in COVID-19. On the study more broadly: COVID-19 samples from acute and convalescent phases originated in the United States, Italy and Spain. In each case, the material was cDNA or gDNA derived from T cells, B-cell-depleted T cells, or PBMCs.

Germline-derived CDR1 and CDR2 are MNHEY and SMNVEV (reference sequence). The CDR3 has 13 amino acids. V was shortened by 8 bases and J by 7 bases, with 17 bases between the two germline ends. Methods used by the authors: Estimates of nucleated cell counts were drawn from the amplification of reference gene primers. This table comes from immunoSEQ multiplex PCR, and its TCRdb copy is limited to in-frame clones, with some not included. From that table come the V and J calls and clone size; the DNA was used to work out D and trimming. This table holds roughly 93,000 clones, 81% found once. This TCR came from a woman older than 75 with acute or convalescent COVID-19. This chain links TRBV27 with TRBJ1-1; perhaps TRBD1 as D (6 bases). The sample comprised peripheral blood. The CDR3 region is CASASGQGNEAFF. The CDR3, as DNA: TGTGCCAGCGCCAGTGGCCAGGGGAATGAAGCTTTCTTT.